This TCR beta chain was observed in a study of low-dose radiotherapy and immunotherapy resistance in tumors. Study-level information: Cohort 1 was treated with 0.5 Gy per fraction at 2-week intervals, amounting to 6.5 Gy overall. Patients were treated with intravenous nivolumab at 240 mg every two weeks and were also dosed with ipilimumab at 1 mg/kg every six weeks.

This clonotype occurred many times. CDR3 size: 18 residues. CDR1 is LNHDA and CDR2 is SQIVND in the germline V gene (reference sequence). V gave up 6 bases and J gave up 3 bases, with 23 bases separating them. Alpha- and beta-chain coverage of first-strand cDNA came from TRAV- and TRBV-specific primers. The TCRs were subjected to amplification over roughly 18 PCR cycles employing a constant-region primer in conjunction with a V-primer adapter. By in vitro transcription, the isolated mRNA was amplified. TCRdb re-analysed the reads in MiXCR, keeping a single row per CDR3 protein. The data show tens of thousands of distinct CDR3 sequences, more than 7.5% seen once. As for time point: before trial treatment.

J is TRBJ2-2 and V is TRBV19; TRBD2 is a possible D gene (6 bases). The sequence came from a male donor with prostate cancer. The starting material was PBMCs, obtained before treatment. CDR3 protein: CASSTRVFGGVDTGELFF. DNA for the CDR3: TGTGCCAGTAGCACCAGGGTATTCGGAGGGGTTGACACCGGGGAGCTGTTTTTT. The full variable domain, completed using reference TRBV19 and TRBJ2-2, is DGGITQSPKYLFRKEGQNVTLSCEQNLNHDAMYWYRQDPGQGLRLIYYSQIVNDFQKGDIAEGYSVSREKKESFPLTVTSAQKNPTAFYLCASSTRVFGGVDTGELFFGEGSRLTVL.